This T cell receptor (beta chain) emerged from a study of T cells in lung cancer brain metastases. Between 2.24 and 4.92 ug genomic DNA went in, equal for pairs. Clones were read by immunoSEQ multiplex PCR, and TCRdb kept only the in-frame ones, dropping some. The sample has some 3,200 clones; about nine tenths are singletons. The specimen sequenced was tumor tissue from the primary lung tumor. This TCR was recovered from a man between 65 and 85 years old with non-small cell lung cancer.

In DNA form, the CDR3 reads TGTGCCAGCAGTTACGGACAGGGGGAGACCCAGTACTTC. This sequence encodes CASSYGQGETQYF. J is TRBJ2-5 and V is TRBV6-6, with 9 bases identical to TRBD1. Germline V CDR1 and CDR2: MNHNY, SVGAGI (reference sequence). V shed 2 bases and J 5 bases; nucleotides not matched to a gene: 0. This CDR3 contains 13 residues.